These 15 T cell receptor beta chains originate from one sample sequenced in a study of blood T cell repertoires in COVID-19. Assay used: immunoSEQ multiplex PCR; TCRdb lists only in-frame clones, some missing. Altogether some 95,000 clones are present, roughly 80% being singletons, with the ten largest covering 8% to 9%. Sequencing was performed on peripheral blood. These receptors were obtained from a man between 45 and 60 years old who had recovered from COVID-19.

The chain links TRBV10-3 to TRBJ2-7; 9 bases align to TRBD1. Germline CDR1 is ENHRY and CDR2 is SYGVKD. J was trimmed by 5 bases and V by 6 bases; bases with no gene match: 5. The CDR3 spans 13 residues. In nucleotides, the CDR3 is TGTGCCATCAGACCCACAGGGGGCGACGAGCAGTACTTC. This translates into CAIRPTGGDEQYF.

The CDR3 loop reads CASSQGTGVLMGGYTF. The CDR3 bases are TGTGCCAGCAGCCAAGGGACAGGGGTCTTGATGGGTGGCTACACCTTC. V gene TRBV3-1 (or the pseudogene TRBV3-2) combines with J gene TRBJ1-2, with TRBD1 matching 9 bases. Germline lookup yields CDR1 LGHDT and CDR2 YNNKEL (reference sequence). Trimming removed 1 base from V and 7 bases from J; junction bases left unmatched: 10. The CDR3 is 16 amino acids.

The chain employs TRBV4-2 and TRBJ2-2; 8 bases align to TRBD1. The CDR3 loop spans 15 amino acids. The junction had 3 bases not matched to a gene; V was cut back by 4 bases and J by 2 bases. Germline lookup yields CDR1 LGHNA and CDR2 YNFKEQ. CDR3 amino acids: CASSLGQGNTGELFF. The CDR3 nucleotides read TGTGCCAGCAGCCTTGGACAGGGAAACACCGGGGAGCTGTTTTTT.

V usage is TRBV10-3 and J usage is TRBJ1-5; D call uncertain. Germline lookup yields CDR1 ENHRY and CDR2 SYGVKD. The germline V and J ends were trimmed by 4 bases and 3 bases, with 13 bases remaining between them. CDR3 length equals 15 residues. The CDR3 DNA is TGTGCCATCAGTGCGCGGGGAAATTTCAATCAGCCCCAGCATTTT. Encoded protein: CAISARGNFNQPQHF.

The rearrangement joins TRBV27 to TRBJ2-5; perhaps TRBD2 as D (6 bases). The germline CDR1 and CDR2 sequences are MNHEY and SMNVEV (reference sequence). V shed 5 bases and J shed 5 bases, with 15 bases lying between them. The CDR3 loop spans 14 amino acids. The CDR3 loop is CASSHLTSTETQYF. The CDR3 coding sequence is TGTGCCAGCAGTCACCTGACTAGTACGGAGACCCAGTACTTC.

The chain is built from TRBV18 and TRBJ2-7; D might be TRBD2 (6 bases). CDR3 length: 14 amino acids. The V gene's germline CDR1 is KGHSH and CDR2 LQKENI. V was shortened by 2 bases and J by 3 bases, with 11 bases between the two germline ends. As DNA, the CDR3 is TGTGCCAGCTCACCAGGGCGGGGAGGCTACGAGCAGTACTTC. It encodes CASSPGRGGYEQYF.

The CDR3 nucleotides read TGTGCCAGCAGCGCTGTTTCGCCCCCGGAGGGAAAACTGTTTTTT. Translated: CASSAVSPPEGKLFF. V gene TRBV2 combines with J gene TRBJ1-4, with D hard to call. Trimming took 6 bases from V and 10 from J, leaving 21 bases between them. Germline V gene sequence: CDR1 SNHLY, CDR2 FYNNEI. The CDR3 consists of 15 residues.

The chain has TRBV9 and TRBJ2-1, with TRBD2 matching over 11 bases. Germline V lookup: CDR1 SGDLS, CDR2 YYNGEE. After removal of 4 bases from V and 12 bases from J, the junction contained 9 bases not matched to a gene. The CDR3 covers 14 residues. The CDR3 loop is CASSPRTSGRAQFF. Here the CDR3 DNA reads TGTGCCAGCAGCCCCCGGACTAGCGGGCGGGCGCAGTTCTTC.

The CDR3 DNA reads TGTGCCACCAGTGGGGGGGGAGGCCAGCCCCAGCATTTT. Amino acid sequence: CATSGGGGQPQHF. The chain joins TRBV24-1 to TRBJ1-5, with D perhaps TRBD1 (5 bases). The CDR3 is 13 amino acids. Trimming left V 5 bases short and J 7 bases short, with 11 bases between. Germline V lookup: CDR1 KGHDR, CDR2 SFDVKD.

In DNA, the CDR3 is TGTGCCAGCAGCGTCCCGGGGGGGTGGAATGAGCAGTTCTTC. Translating it yields CASSVPGGWNEQFF. The chain joins TRBV9 to TRBJ2-1, with 8 bases matching TRBD2. The CDR3 spans 14 residues. Unmatched junction bases numbered 5, after V lost 2 bases and J lost 7 bases. CDR1 and CDR2 (germline): SGDLS, YYNGEE.

This rearrangement joins TRBV7-6 to TRBJ2-3; TRBD2 is a possible D gene (6 bases). The CDR3 extends over 15 amino acids. Germline V gene sequence: CDR1 SGHVS, CDR2 FNYEAQ. V lost 5 bases and J 2 bases, leaving 14 bases between the germline ends. CDR3 region: CASSQSGGSTDTQYF. CDR3 nucleotide sequence: TGTGCCAGCAGCCAAAGCGGAGGGTCCACAGATACGCAGTATTTT.

The V call is TRBV2, the J call TRBJ1-5; no reliable D call. V lost 3 bases to trimming and J lost 11 bases, with 11 bases between them. Germline CDR1 SNHLY, CDR2 FYNNEI. The CDR3 contains 12 residues. The CDR3 DNA follows: TGTGCCAGCAGTGACCCGGTGAGAGCCCAGCATTTT. Protein sequence: CASSDPVRAQHF.

J is TRBJ2-3 and V is TRBV11-3, with 8 bases matching TRBD2. Germline V lookup: CDR1 SGHNT, CDR2 YENEEA. CDR3 length: 16 residues. J lost 2 bases, V lost 1 base, and 5 bases had no gene match. This chain's CDR3 is CASSLGLAGLTDTQYF. CDR3 coding DNA: TGTGCCAGCAGCTTAGGATTAGCGGGACTCACAGATACGCAGTATTTT. Full variable domain (rest looked up from reference TRBV11-3 and TRBJ2-3): EAGVVQSPRYKIIEKKQPVAFWCNPISGHNTLYWYLQNLGQGPELLIRYENEEAVDDSQLPKDRFSAERLKGVDSTLKIQPAELGDSAVYLCASSLGLAGLTDTQYFGPGTRLTVL.

The V call is TRBV6-1, the J call TRBJ1-2, with 7 bases identical to TRBD1. The CDR3 covers 14 residues. Germline CDR1 reads MNHNS; CDR2 reads SASEGT. Germline trimming cut 2 bases from V and 3 bases from J; bases unmatched to any gene: 3. CDR3 DNA sequence: TGTGCCAGCAGTGAAAGAGGGGGCGACTATGGCTACACCTTC. Its translation: CASSERGGDYGYTF.

Here the CDR3 DNA reads TGTGCCAGCAGCTTACGACAGGGGGCAGTCGGGGAGCTGTTTTTT. This gives the protein CASSLRQGAVGELFF. The chain is built from TRBV5-4 and TRBJ2-2; 10 bases are shared with TRBD1. Germline assignment: CDR1 SGHNT and CDR2 YYREEE (reference sequence). The V and J ends lost 2 bases and 7 bases, in that order; junction bases with no gene match: 5. The CDR3 length is 15 residues. The full variable domain, in which reference TRBV5-4 and TRBJ2-2 provide the parts outside the CDR3, is ETGVTQSPTHLIKTRGQQVTLRCSSQSGHNTVSWYQQALGQGPQFIFQYYREEENGRGNFPPRFSGLQFPNYSSELNVNALELDDSALYLCASSLRQGAVGELFFGEGSRLTVL.